One and the same sample provided the 28 T cell receptor beta chains below, sequenced in a study of graft-versus-host responses after intestinal transplantation. Profiling relied on immunoSEQ multiplex PCR, and the TCRdb table lists in-frame clones only, not all of them. The table includes 80,000 to 100,000 clones, 92% detected once. For these TCRs, the target antigens are not known. The sample consisted of unstimulated CD4+ T cells sorted from spleen or lymph node cells, taken before intestinal transplant. These receptors all come from a human donor who received an intestinal transplant.

V usage is TRBV6-1 and J usage is TRBJ2-5; the D gene is possibly TRBD2 (5 bases). There are 15 residues in the CDR3. Germline V gene lookup returns CDR1 MNHNS and CDR2 SASEGT. V lost 2 bases to trimming and J lost 11 bases, with 21 bases between them. DNA of the CDR3: TGTGCCAGCAGTGAATATCTAGGCCCTACCTGGGAGCAGTACTTC. Protein: CASSEYLGPTWEQYF.

The rearrangement links TRBV6-6 to TRBJ2-7, with TRBD2 identical over 13 bases. CDR3 length: 15 amino acids. Trimming at V came to 5 bases and at J to 4 bases, leaving 5 bases not matched to a gene. Germline CDR1 reads MNHNY; CDR2 reads SVGAGI (reference sequence). CDR3 sequence: CASSPTSGRAYEQYF. The CDR3 DNA follows: TGTGCCAGCAGTCCAACTAGCGGGAGGGCTTACGAGCAGTACTTC.

The chain employs TRBV27 and TRBJ2-5, with 7 bases identical to TRBD2. V was pared by 10 bases and J by 2 bases, with 13 bases of the junction left unmatched. Germline V lookup: CDR1 MNHEY, CDR2 SMNVEV (reference sequence). CDR3 length: 15 amino acids. CDR3 nucleotides: TGTGCCACCCGCGCACCCTTGGGGGGGCAAGAGACCCAGTACTTC. This encodes CATRAPLGGQETQYF.

J is TRBJ2-1 and V is TRBV5-1, with TRBD2 matching over 8 bases. V was clipped by 0 bases and J by 4 bases; unmatched bases: 6. Germline assignment: CDR1 SGHRS and CDR2 YFSETQ. The CDR3 consists of 16 residues. Here the CDR3 DNA reads TGCGCCAGCAGCTTGGACGGGGGGGGGCCATACAATGAGCAGTTCTTC. Protein sequence: CASSLDGGGPYNEQFF.

The J gene is TRBJ1-5, the V gene TRBV6-6, with D possibly being TRBD1 (6 bases). Trimming pared 8 bases from V and 0 bases from J, leaving 14 bases between. Germline V gene data show CDR1 as MNHNY and CDR2 as SVGAGI (reference sequence). CDR3 size: 15 residues. Here the CDR3 DNA reads TGTGCCAGCGGTCCTCACAGGGCTAGCAATCAGCCCCAGCATTTT. The encoded protein is CASGPHRASNQPQHF.

The CDR3 here is CASSDPGPYPGNTIYF. In nucleotides, the CDR3 is TGTGCCAGCAGTGACCCAGGGCCTTACCCTGGAAACACCATATATTTT. The J gene is TRBJ1-3, the V gene TRBV6-1, with TRBD1 as a possible D gene (5 bases). Germline values: CDR1 MNHNS, CDR2 SASEGT. The CDR3 is 16 residues long. Trimming took off 3 bases at V and 2 bases at J, with 14 bases between the two ends.

On this clone itself: Other DNA sequences from this sample encode an identical CDR3 as well. V usage is TRBV4-1 and J usage is TRBJ1-6, with 8 bases identical to TRBD1. CDR1 is MGHRA and CDR2 is YSYEKL in the germline V gene. V lost 1 base and J lost 5; bases outside the gene matches: 4. There are 16 residues in the CDR3. The CDR3 DNA follows: TGCGCCAGCAGCCAAGCCGGGACAGGAGATAATTCACCCCTCCACTTT. This translates into CASSQAGTGDNSPLHF.

The rearrangement links TRBV27 to TRBJ2-5; TRBD1 aligns across 7 bases. V trimming: 3 bases; J trimming: 1 base; junction bases outside the gene matches: 2. CDR1 is MNHEY, CDR2 SMNVEV, per germline (reference sequence). This CDR3 is 14 amino acids long. The CDR3 sequence: CASSFRDSQETQYF. The CDR3 nucleotides read TGTGCCAGCAGTTTCCGGGACAGCCAAGAGACCCAGTACTTC.

This rearrangement joins TRBV5-4 to TRBJ1-2; 9 nucleotides align to TRBD1. Germline V CDR1 and CDR2: SGHNT, YYREEE (reference sequence). The J segment lost 8 bases and the V segment lost 1 base, leaving 6 bases of the junction unmatched. The CDR3 sequence is 14 residues long. Here the CDR3 reads CASSLPGTGRGYTF. The CDR3 DNA reads as TGTGCCAGCAGCTTGCCTGGGACAGGGAGAGGCTACACCTTC. The variable domain in full, with the rest retrieved from reference TRBV5-4 and TRBJ1-2, is ETGVTQSPTHLIKTRGQQVTLRCSSQSGHNTVSWYQQALGQGPQFIFQYYREEENGRGNFPPRFSGLQFPNYSSELNVNALELDDSALYLCASSLPGTGRGYTFGSGTRLTVV.

This chain links TRBV6-5 with TRBJ1-1; 9 nucleotides agree with TRBD1. The V segment lost 5 bases and the J segment 11 bases; nucleotides outside the gene matches: 12. The CDR3 spans 14 residues. Germline CDR1 MNHEY, CDR2 SVGAGI. The DNA for the CDR3 is TGTGCCAGCAGTGAACGGGGCGGGGACAGGGATGCTTTCTTT. Protein product: CASSERGGDRDAFF.

The rearrangement links TRBV28 to TRBJ2-5; TRBD1 matches 8 bases. With 2 bases clipped from V and 4 bases from J, the junction kept 3 bases outside the gene matches. The CDR3 is 14 residues long. Germline V gene data show CDR1 as MDHEN and CDR2 as SYDVKM. The DNA for the CDR3 is TGTGCCAGCAGTTTAGCAGGGGGCTCAGAGACCCAGTACTTC. Translated, it gives CASSLAGGSETQYF.

The rearrangement uses TRBV4-3 and TRBJ1-1, with TRBD1 identical over 11 bases. Germline V lookup: CDR1 LGHNA, CDR2 YSLEER. The CDR3 is 13 residues long. Trimming at V came to 4 bases and at J to 9 bases, leaving 4 bases not matched to a gene. The CDR3 coding sequence is TGCGCCAGCAGCCTTGGGACAGGGGGAAAAGCTTTCTTT. Translated, it gives CASSLGTGGKAFF.

The chain is built from TRBV7-8 and TRBJ1-1; 9 bases match TRBD1. Trimming removed 4 bases from V and 5 bases from J; junction bases left unmatched: 8. This CDR3 has 15 amino acids. Germline V gene sequence: CDR1 SGHVS, CDR2 FQNEAQ. CDR3 sequence (DNA): TGTGCCAGCAGCTCGTACAGGGGGCTGGGAACTGAAGCTTTCTTT. Amino acids: CASSSYRGLGTEAFF.

The V gene is TRBV7-9, the J gene TRBJ2-5; 8 bases are shared with TRBD2. CDR1 is SEHNR, CDR2 FQNEAQ, per germline (reference sequence). The V and J ends lost 3 bases and 4 bases, in that order; junction bases with no gene match: 10. The CDR3 sequence is 16 residues long. Here the CDR3 reads CASSFRGGHSAETQYF. The CDR3 region has the DNA TGTGCCAGCAGCTTTCGGGGGGGGCACTCGGCAGAGACCCAGTACTTC.

The J gene is TRBJ1-1, the V gene TRBV18, with 7 bases matching TRBD1. The CDR3 spans 14 residues. V trimming: 2 bases; J trimming: 2 bases; junction bases outside the gene matches: 2. Germline CDR1 reads KGHSH; CDR2 reads LQKENI. The CDR3 reads CASSPTGANTEAFF. The CDR3 region has the DNA TGTGCCAGCTCACCAACAGGGGCCAACACTGAAGCTTTCTTT.

This chain connects TRBV5-1 to TRBJ2-5, with 11 bases matching TRBD2. The tail of the sequence fits TRBJ2-7 better, so the J call may be wrong. The germline CDR1 and CDR2 sequences are SGHRS and YFSETQ. This CDR3 region has 16 residues. CDR3 sequence reads: CASSLAATSGAYEQYF. Written as DNA, the CDR3 is TGCGCCAGCAGCTTGGCCGCGACTAGCGGGGCCTACGAGCAGTACTTC.

The V call is TRBV7-2, the J call TRBJ1-1; D remains unclear. The CDR3 is 13 amino acids. Trimming took off 5 bases at V and 1 base at J, with 8 bases between the two ends. CDR1 is SGHTA and CDR2 is FQGNSA in the germline V gene. The CDR3 DNA reads TGTGCCAGCAGCAACTCCTGGAACACTGAAGCTTTCTTT. Translated, it gives CASSNSWNTEAFF.

The chain joins TRBV18 to TRBJ1-1; tentatively, D is TRBD1 (6 bases). This CDR3 spans 17 amino acids. Germline V CDR1 and CDR2: KGHSH, LQKENI. Trimming left V 3 bases short and J 3 bases short, with 20 bases between. CDR3 protein: CASSPPWGGGGDTEAFF. DNA for the CDR3: TGTGCCAGCTCACCCCCGTGGGGGGGCGGGGGGGACACTGAAGCTTTCTTT.

This chain uses TRBV29-1 with TRBJ2-3; TRBD2 matches at 14 bases. Germline V lookup: CDR1 SQVTM, CDR2 ANQGSEA. CDR3 length: 15 residues. The V and J ends lost 6 bases and 4 bases, in that order; junction bases with no gene match: 6. The CDR3, as DNA: TGCAGCGTGAAGACTAGCGGGAGGGGGGCAGATACGCAGTATTTT. Protein: CSVKTSGRGADTQYF.

Details on this clone: The same CDR3 can be traced to other DNA sequences in this sample. The CDR3 is CASSLGQGEETQYF. The DNA of the CDR3 is TGCGCCAGCAGCCTGGGACAGGGTGAAGAGACCCAGTACTTC. The gene calls are TRBV5-1 and TRBJ2-5; TRBD1 matches at 9 bases. The CDR3 contains 14 residues. V trimming: 4 bases; J trimming: 3 bases; junction bases outside the gene matches: 4. The germline V gene encodes CDR1 SGHRS and CDR2 YFSETQ.

The CDR3 loop is CASSHGGLDTEAFF. Here the CDR3 DNA reads TGTGCCAGCAGCCACGGGGGGCTGGACACTGAAGCTTTCTTT. V and J are TRBV5-4 and TRBJ1-1; D is possibly TRBD1 (6 bases). Germline-derived CDR1 and CDR2 are SGHNT and YYREEE (reference sequence). V lost 4 bases to trimming and J lost 3 bases, with 13 bases between them. This CDR3 spans 14 amino acids.

The gene calls are TRBV5-6 and TRBJ2-1, with 7 bases lining up with TRBD1. CDR3 size: 14 residues. Germline values: CDR1 SGHDT, CDR2 YYEEEE. Trimming at V came to 0 bases and at J to 5 bases, leaving 2 bases not matched to a gene. The CDR3 nucleotides read TGTGCCAGCAGCTTGGCCGACAGGGACAATGAGCAGTTCTTC. Translation gives CASSLADRDNEQFF.

CDR3 nucleotides: TGTGCCAGCAGCTCCGTAGCGGGGGCCCCTACGAGCTCCTACAATGAGCAGTTCTTC. Translating gives CASSSVAGAPTSSYNEQFF. The rearrangement joins TRBV12-1 to TRBJ2-1; TRBD2, as called in the table, went unchecked against the DNA. TRBV12-1 counts as a pseudogene. The CDR3 is made up of 19 amino acids.

V and J are TRBV19 and TRBJ1-4; TRBD1 matches at 10 bases. The J segment lost 6 bases and the V segment lost 7 bases, leaving 8 bases of the junction unmatched. Germline V lookup: CDR1 LNHDA, CDR2 SQIVND (reference sequence). The CDR3 contains 15 residues. CDR3 nucleotide sequence: TGTGCCAGTACCCTTCGGGGGACAGGGGATGAAAAACTGTTTTTT. It encodes CASTLRGTGDEKLFF.

The V gene is TRBV11-3, the J gene TRBJ2-3, with D perhaps matching TRBD2 (7 bases). Trimming cost V 6 bases and J 4 bases, with 17 bases left between them. The germline V gene has CDR1 SGHNT and CDR2 YENEEA. This CDR3 spans 15 amino acids. CDR3 in amino acids: CASSRGGGGADTQYF. DNA of the CDR3: TGTGCCAGCAGTAGAGGAGGGGGAGGGGCAGATACGCAGTATTTT. The complete variable domain, with remaining parts taken from reference TRBV11-3 and TRBJ2-3, reads EAGVVQSPRYKIIEKKQPVAFWCNPISGHNTLYWYLQNLGQGPELLIRYENEEAVDDSQLPKDRFSAERLKGVDSTLKIQPAELGDSAVYLCASSRGGGGADTQYFGPGTRLTVL.

The chain has TRBV4-3 and TRBJ2-5; D gene unclear. The V end was cut by 0 bases, the J end by 6 bases, with 5 bases between. The CDR3 is 12 amino acids. CDR1 is LGHNA and CDR2 is YSLEER in the germline V gene. The CDR3 sequence: CASSQDRKTQYF. The CDR3 DNA reads TGCGCCAGCAGCCAAGATAGAAAGACCCAGTACTTC.

Only a few counts were recorded for this clone. The J gene is TRBJ2-1, the V gene TRBV11-2; 8 bases align to TRBD2. This CDR3 has 15 residues. The germline gives CDR1 SGHAT, CDR2 FQNNGV. The J segment lost 4 bases and the V segment lost 2 bases, leaving 4 bases of the junction unmatched. The CDR3 DNA sequence: TGTGCCAGCAGCTTAACCGGGAGGGCATACAATGAGCAGTTCTTC. This encodes CASSLTGRAYNEQFF.

The chain uses TRBV6-1 and TRBJ2-2; D is unclear. Germline V gene lookup returns CDR1 MNHNS and CDR2 SASEGT. The length of the CDR3 is 15 residues. Deletions cut 2 bases from V and 2 bases from J, with 9 bases between. The CDR3: CASSERRLNTGELFF. As DNA, the CDR3 is TGTGCCAGCAGTGAACGTCGTCTCAACACCGGGGAGCTGTTTTTT.